Each of the 16 T cell receptor beta chains below was sequenced from the same sample in a study of the immune and genomic landscape of osteosarcoma. Produced via immunoSEQ multiplex PCR; TCRdb's table is partial and in-frame only. The data hold over 1,500 clones, with around two thirds observed a single time. Sequencing was performed on primary tumor tissue from the T10 vertebra. The receptors were gathered from a man between 18 and 35 years old with osteosarcoma.

V gene TRBV5-6 combines with J gene TRBJ1-2; the D gene is possibly TRBD1 (5 bases). The V end lost 4 bases, the J end lost 4 bases, and 23 bases lay between the germline ends. The germline CDR1 and CDR2 sequences are SGHDT and YYEEEE. This CDR3 region has 17 residues. The CDR3 protein is CASSQKGQRGQSYGYTF. The CDR3 nucleotides read TGTGCCAGCAGCCAGAAGGGGCAGAGGGGCCAAAGCTATGGCTACACCTTC.

The V and J genes are TRBV29-1 and TRBJ2-7; D unresolved. The V end was cut by 5 bases, the J end by 0 bases, with 8 bases between. Germline V gene data show CDR1 as SQVTM and CDR2 as ANQGSEA. This CDR3 is 12 amino acids long. DNA for the CDR3: TGCAGCGTTCTCCGAAGCTCCTACGAGCAGTACTTC. Protein sequence: CSVLRSSYEQYF.

The chain is built from TRBV5-3 and TRBJ2-3, with no clear D. TRBV5-3 is treated as an ORF (open reading frame) with a function not yet certain. V lost 8 bases, J lost 0 bases, and 22 bases lay in between. The CDR3 runs 17 residues. The DNA for the CDR3 is TGTGCCAGTCCCCCTTCGAGACCGCAAGTGAGCACAGATACGCAGTATTTT. Translation gives CASPPSRPQVSTDTQYF.

This clone is termed large. A read error may account for a junction end that differs from germline. V usage is TRBV28 and J usage is TRBJ2-5, with 7 bases lining up with TRBD2. Germline V CDR1 and CDR2: MDHEN, SYDVKM. This CDR3 region has 13 residues. In DNA form, the CDR3 reads TGTGCCAGCACTTTAGCGGGCCAAGAGACCCAGTACTTC. Residues: CASTLAGQETQYF.

The chain joins TRBV28 to TRBJ2-5; tentatively, D is TRBD2 (5 bases). Per germline, CDR1 MDHEN and CDR2 SYDVKM. There are 15 residues in the CDR3. Trimming stripped 2 bases from V and 3 bases from J, with 13 bases between. The CDR3 loop reads CASSLTRKDKETQYF. CDR3 DNA: TGTGCCAGCAGTTTAACTAGAAAAGATAAAGAGACCCAGTACTTC.

The chain couples TRBV9 to TRBJ1-2, with D tentatively TRBD1 (6 bases). There are 15 residues in the CDR3. Per the germline V gene, CDR1 is SGDLS and CDR2 is YYNGEE. V lost 3 bases to trimming and J lost 2 bases, with 14 bases between them. As DNA, the CDR3 is TGTGCCAGCAGCGCCTCAAGGGGGGCCAACTATGGCTACACCTTC. It encodes CASSASRGANYGYTF. Supplemented by reference TRBV9 and TRBJ1-2, the full variable domain reads DSGVTQTPKHLITATGQRVTLRCSPRSGDLSVYWYQQSLDQGLQFLIQYYNGEERAKGNILERFSAQQFPDLHSELNLSSLELGDSALYFCASSASRGANYGYTFGSGTRLTVV.

The sample holds a few counts of this clone. The V gene is TRBV6-1, the J gene TRBJ1-6, with D possibly being TRBD1 (6 bases). CDR1 and CDR2 (germline): MNHNS, SASEGT. The CDR3 is 15 residues long. V gave up 0 bases and J gave up 8 bases, with 11 bases separating them. CDR3 DNA sequence: TGTGCCAGCAGTGAAGCGCGGGGGCCTTATTCACCCCTCCACTTT. Amino acids: CASSEARGPYSPLHF.

The V gene is TRBV19, the J gene TRBJ1-2; D is perhaps TRBD1 (5 bases). Between the trimmed V and J ends, which lost 4 bases and 0 bases, there was a span of 12 bases. Germline V gives CDR1 LNHDA, CDR2 SQIVND (reference sequence). The length of the CDR3 is 15 residues. CDR3 DNA sequence: TGTGCCAGTAGTAAAGGGACCGAAGCTAACTATGGCTACACCTTC. The encoded protein is CASSKGTEANYGYTF.

The gene calls are TRBV5-1 and TRBJ2-2; the D gene is possibly TRBD2 (5 bases). The CDR3 sequence is 14 residues long. The V and J ends lost 7 bases and 8 bases respectively, with 18 bases between them. Germline V CDR1 and CDR2: SGHRS, YFSETQ. The CDR3 DNA sequence: TGCGCCAGCCGGGAACCACCGGATTTAGGGGAGCTGTTTTTT. Amino acid sequence: CASREPPDLGELFF.

This rearrangement joins TRBV9 to TRBJ2-1; tentatively, D is TRBD1 (6 bases). Trimming left V 0 bases short and J 2 bases short, with 6 bases between. Germline values: CDR1 SGDLS, CDR2 YYNGEE. This CDR3 region has 14 residues. The CDR3 DNA follows: TGTGCCAGCAGCGTAGGGGACACCTACAATGAGCAGTTCTTC. Translation gives CASSVGDTYNEQFF.

This chain joins TRBV28 and TRBJ2-6; 8 bases align to TRBD1. CDR1 is MDHEN and CDR2 is SYDVKM in the germline V gene. The CDR3 has 17 residues. The junction had 7 bases not matched to a gene; V was cut back by 6 bases and J by 0 bases. This chain's CDR3 is CASSPGTGVSGANVLTF. The CDR3 DNA reads TGTGCCAGCAGCCCCGGGACAGGTGTCTCTGGGGCCAACGTCCTGACTTTC.

This clone was seen a few times. The V gene is TRBV18, the J gene TRBJ1-1; perhaps TRBD1 as D (5 bases). V dropped 0 bases and J dropped 7 bases, with 12 bases sitting between them. From germline, CDR1 is KGHSH and CDR2 LQKENI. The CDR3 is 14 residues long. CDR3 protein: CASSPPPGTFEAFF. CDR3 bases: TGTGCCAGCTCACCACCCCCCGGGACGTTTGAAGCTTTCTTT.

The chain joins TRBV30 to TRBJ2-5; D gene unclear. The length of the CDR3 is 17 residues. Trimming left V 0 bases short and J 3 bases short, with 20 bases between. Per germline, CDR1 GTSNPN and CDR2 SVGIG (reference sequence). This CDR3 reads CAWSVVGSLGGKETQYF. The CDR3 DNA reads as TGTGCCTGGAGTGTTGTGGGCAGCCTAGGTGGCAAAGAGACCCAGTACTTC.

This clone was detected only a few times. This chain connects TRBV6-1 to TRBJ1-1; D is unclear. The CDR3 contains 12 residues. CDR1 MNHNS and CDR2 SASEGT come from the germline V gene. V lost 5 bases, J lost 6 bases, and 10 bases lay in between. DNA of the CDR3: TGTGCCAGCAGTCTGGGAGTGGCTGAAGCTTTCTTT. It is translated as CASSLGVAEAFF.

Written as DNA, the CDR3 is TGTGCCAGCAGCTTCCTGCGGGGCGGCTCCTACGAGCAGTACTTC. Translated, it gives CASSFLRGGSYEQYF. The chain couples TRBV7-9 to TRBJ2-7, with D maybe TRBD2 (6 bases). The germline V and J ends were trimmed by 3 bases and 0 bases, with 12 bases remaining between them. The germline gives CDR1 SEHNR, CDR2 FQNEAQ (reference sequence). This CDR3 has 15 amino acids.

This clone occurred a few times. The J gene is TRBJ2-4, the V gene TRBV29-1; 8 positions match TRBD1. J gave up 1 base and V 6 bases, and 20 bases lay outside the gene matches. Germline V gene sequence: CDR1 SQVTM, CDR2 ANQGSEA. The CDR3 is 19 residues long. DNA for the CDR3: TGCAGCGTCGCCTTAACAGACAGGGGTTGGGGGACCGCCAAAAACATTCAGTACTTC. This sequence encodes CSVALTDRGWGTAKNIQYF.